The source of this T cell receptor (beta chain) is a study of shared clonotypes between healthy human individuals. Germline trimming cut 4 bases from V and 4 bases from J; bases unmatched to any gene: 3. The germline gives CDR1 SNHLY, CDR2 FYNNEI. CDR3 length: 14 residues. About this clone itself: Its antigen is as yet unknown.

Whole-study findings and limits: Naive subsets typically showed greater estimated richness than memory subsets. Genetic and exposure-history diversity was limited by the small donor number. Non-shared clonotypes had lower generation probabilities than those shared by all four donors. The naive CD4 repertoires of several donors were compared, and roughly 5% of clonotypes were shared.

The data were produced by immunoSEQ multiplex PCR, yet TCRdb's version contains in-frame clones alone and is incomplete. The sample lists over a million clones; around 76% were seen once. Sequencing was carried out using memory CD4+ T cells sorted from blood. Described subset: CD45RA-negative fraction. The genes are TRBV2 and TRBJ1-1, with 10 bases identical to TRBD1. This receptor was identified in a man in his late teens or twenties in good health. The CDR3 loop is CASSGQGASTEAFF. As DNA, the CDR3 is TGTGCCAGCAGTGGACAGGGGGCGAGCACTGAAGCTTTCTTT. Using reference TRBV2 and TRBJ1-1 for the parts outside the CDR3, the full variable domain is EPEVTQTPSHQVTQMGQEVILRCVPISNHLYFYWYRQILGQKVEFLVSFYNNEISEKSEIFDDQFSVERPDGSNFTLKIRSTKLEDSAMYFCASSGQGASTEAFFGQGTRLTVV.